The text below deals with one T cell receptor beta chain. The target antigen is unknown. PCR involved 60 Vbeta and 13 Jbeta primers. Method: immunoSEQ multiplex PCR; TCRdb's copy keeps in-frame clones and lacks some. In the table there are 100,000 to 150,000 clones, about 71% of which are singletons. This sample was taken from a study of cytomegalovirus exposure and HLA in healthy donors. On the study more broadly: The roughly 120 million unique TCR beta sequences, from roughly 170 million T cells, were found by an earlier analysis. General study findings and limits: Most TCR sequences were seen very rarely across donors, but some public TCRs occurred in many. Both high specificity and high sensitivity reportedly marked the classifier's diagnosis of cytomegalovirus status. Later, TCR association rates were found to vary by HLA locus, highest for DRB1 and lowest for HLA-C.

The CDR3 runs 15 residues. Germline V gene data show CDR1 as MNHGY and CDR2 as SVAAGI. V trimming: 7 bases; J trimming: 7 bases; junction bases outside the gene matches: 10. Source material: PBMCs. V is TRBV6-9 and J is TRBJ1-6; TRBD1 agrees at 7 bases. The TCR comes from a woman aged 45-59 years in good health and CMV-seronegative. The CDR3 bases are TGTGCCAGCACCCGACCCGGGACAGAAAATTCACCCCTCCACTTT. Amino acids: CASTRPGTENSPLHF.